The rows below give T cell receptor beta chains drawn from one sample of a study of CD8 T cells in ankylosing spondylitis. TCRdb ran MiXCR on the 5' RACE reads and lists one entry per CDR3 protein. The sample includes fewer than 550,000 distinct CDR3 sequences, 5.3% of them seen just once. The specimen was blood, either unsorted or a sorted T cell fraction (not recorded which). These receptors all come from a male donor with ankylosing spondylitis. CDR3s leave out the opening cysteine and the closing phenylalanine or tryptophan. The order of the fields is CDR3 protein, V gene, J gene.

ASSTLGTGFTEAF,TRBV27,TRBJ1-1
ASSERVVRYSEQF,TRBV25-1,TRBJ2-1
ASSRHRGDNQPQH,TRBV6-1,TRBJ1-5
SARAPQGPGTEAF,TRBV20-1,TRBJ1-1
ASSLPLGWEQY,TRBV12-3/TRBV12-4,TRBJ2-7
ASSPGVPNEQY,TRBV12-3/TRBV12-4,TRBJ2-7
SAANSRADQETQY,TRBV20-1,TRBJ2-5
ASSRVTGGFSGNTIY,TRBV4-1,TRBJ1-3
SAGRGSITGTEAF,TRBV29-1,TRBJ1-1
ASSPHRENYNEQF,TRBV5-1,TRBJ2-1
ASSSGGFGFEQF,TRBV12-3/TRBV12-4,TRBJ2-1
SARDRRQSWKQF,TRBV20-1,TRBJ2-1
SASVSRRMETQY,TRBV20-1,TRBJ2-5
ASSLISGTGNTIY,TRBV7-6,TRBJ1-3
ASSQDPTSGRTEQF,TRBV4-3,TRBJ2-1
AISAQQETQY,TRBV10-3,TRBJ2-5
SARDREEERDEAF,TRBV20-1,TRBJ1-1
ASRGLLNQPQH,TRBV12-3/TRBV12-4,TRBJ1-5
ASSEYLTGGGYEQY,TRBV25-1,TRBJ2-7
ASSHNRADEQF,TRBV4-3,TRBJ2-1
SARLLAGEADTQY,TRBV20-1,TRBJ2-3
ASRDYREQY,TRBV11-2,TRBJ2-7
SVELNGGTQY,TRBV29-1,TRBJ2-5
ASSFDRYTDTQY,TRBV7-2,TRBJ2-3
ASSPHYSGGRVGELF,TRBV3-1,TRBJ2-2
ATSSTDTQY,TRBV7-9,TRBJ2-3
ASSEGTRNYEQY,TRBV2,TRBJ2-7
ASSVQRQNLNQPQH,TRBV6-1,TRBJ1-5
ASSLGRAATYEQY,TRBV7-2,TRBJ2-7
SAPDRSYEQY,TRBV20-1,TRBJ2-7
ASSLFPRDRGPHEQF,TRBV11-2,TRBJ2-1
ASSRNPTAMNTGELF,TRBV4-1,TRBJ2-2
SVEEPDNYGYT,TRBV29-1,TRBJ1-2
ASRHPRDMVETQY,TRBV12-3/TRBV12-4,TRBJ2-5
ASSDPRQGSNEQF,TRBV7-2,TRBJ2-1
ASSLVGAGNTQY,TRBV5-1,TRBJ2-3
ASGLSGYEQY,TRBV28,TRBJ2-7